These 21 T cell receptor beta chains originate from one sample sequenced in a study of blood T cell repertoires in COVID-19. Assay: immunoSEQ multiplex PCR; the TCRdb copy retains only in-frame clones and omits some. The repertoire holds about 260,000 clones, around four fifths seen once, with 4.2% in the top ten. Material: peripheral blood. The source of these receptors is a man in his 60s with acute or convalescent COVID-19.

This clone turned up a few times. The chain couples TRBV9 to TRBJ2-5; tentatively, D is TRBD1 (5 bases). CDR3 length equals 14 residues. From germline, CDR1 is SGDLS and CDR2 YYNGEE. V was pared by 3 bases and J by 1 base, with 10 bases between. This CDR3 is CASSGGQSQETQYF. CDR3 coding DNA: TGTGCCAGCAGCGGCGGACAAAGCCAAGAGACCCAGTACTTC.

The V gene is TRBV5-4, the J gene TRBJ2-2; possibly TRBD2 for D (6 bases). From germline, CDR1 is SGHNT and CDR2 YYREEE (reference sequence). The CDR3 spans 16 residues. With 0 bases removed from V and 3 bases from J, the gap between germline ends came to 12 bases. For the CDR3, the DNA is TGTGCCAGCAGCTTGGGGAGCGGGTCTTACACCGGGGAGCTGTTTTTT. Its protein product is CASSLGSGSYTGELFF.

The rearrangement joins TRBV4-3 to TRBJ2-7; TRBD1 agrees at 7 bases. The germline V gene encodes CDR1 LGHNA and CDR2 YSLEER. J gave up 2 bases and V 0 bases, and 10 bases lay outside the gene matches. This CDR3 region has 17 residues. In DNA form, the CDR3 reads TGCGCCAGCAGCCAAGATATAGGCAGGGGGTTCCCCTACGAGCAGTACTTC. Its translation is CASSQDIGRGFPYEQYF.

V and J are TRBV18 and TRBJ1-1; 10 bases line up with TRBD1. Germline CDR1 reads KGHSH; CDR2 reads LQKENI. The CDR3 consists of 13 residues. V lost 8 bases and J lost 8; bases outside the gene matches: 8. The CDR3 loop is CASSQTGGAEAFF. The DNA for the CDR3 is TGTGCCAGCAGCCAGACAGGGGGCGCAGAAGCTTTCTTT. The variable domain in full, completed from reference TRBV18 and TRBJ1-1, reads NAGVMQNPRHLVRRRGQEARLRCSPMKGHSHVYWYRQLPEEGLKFMVYLQKENIIDESGMPKERFSAEFPKEGPSILRIQQVVRGDSAAYFCASSQTGGAEAFFGQGTRLTVV.

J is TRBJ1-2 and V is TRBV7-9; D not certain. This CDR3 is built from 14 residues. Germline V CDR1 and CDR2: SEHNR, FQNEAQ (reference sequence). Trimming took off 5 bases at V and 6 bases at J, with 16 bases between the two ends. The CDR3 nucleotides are TGTGCCAGCAGCAACCTGGGAGGGTTTCATGGCTACACCTTC. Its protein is CASSNLGGFHGYTF.

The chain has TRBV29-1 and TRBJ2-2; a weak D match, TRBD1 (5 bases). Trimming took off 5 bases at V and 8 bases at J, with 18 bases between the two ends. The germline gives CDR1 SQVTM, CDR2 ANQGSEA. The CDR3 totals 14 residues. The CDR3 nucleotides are TGCAGCGTTAGGGCAGGGTATGGGCCTGGGGAGCTGTTTTTT. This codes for CSVRAGYGPGELFF.

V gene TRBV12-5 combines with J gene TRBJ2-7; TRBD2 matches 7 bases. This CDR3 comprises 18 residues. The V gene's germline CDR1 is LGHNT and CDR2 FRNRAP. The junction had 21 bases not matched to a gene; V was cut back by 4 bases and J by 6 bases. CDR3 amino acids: CASGSEGIRLAATPEQYF. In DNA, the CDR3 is TGTGCTAGTGGTTCTGAGGGGATCCGACTAGCAGCCACTCCCGAGCAGTACTTC.

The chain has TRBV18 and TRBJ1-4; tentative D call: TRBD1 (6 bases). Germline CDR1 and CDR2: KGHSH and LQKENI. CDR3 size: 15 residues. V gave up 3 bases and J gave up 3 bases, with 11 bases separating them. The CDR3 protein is CASSPVWGPNEKLFF. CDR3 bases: TGTGCCAGCTCACCCGTGTGGGGGCCTAATGAAAAACTGTTTTTT.

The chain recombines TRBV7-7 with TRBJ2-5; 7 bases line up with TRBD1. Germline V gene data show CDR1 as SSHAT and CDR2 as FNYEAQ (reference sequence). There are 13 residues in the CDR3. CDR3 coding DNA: TGTGCTAGTTCCAGGGGACAGAAAGAGACCCAGTACTTC. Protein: CASSRGQKETQYF.

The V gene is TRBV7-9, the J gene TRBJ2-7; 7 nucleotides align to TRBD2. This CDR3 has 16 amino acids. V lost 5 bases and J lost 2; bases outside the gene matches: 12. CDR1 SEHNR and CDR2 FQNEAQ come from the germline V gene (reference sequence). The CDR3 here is CASSQSGGSGTYEQYF. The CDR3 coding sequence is TGTGCCAGCAGCCAATCCGGCGGGAGCGGTACCTACGAGCAGTACTTC.

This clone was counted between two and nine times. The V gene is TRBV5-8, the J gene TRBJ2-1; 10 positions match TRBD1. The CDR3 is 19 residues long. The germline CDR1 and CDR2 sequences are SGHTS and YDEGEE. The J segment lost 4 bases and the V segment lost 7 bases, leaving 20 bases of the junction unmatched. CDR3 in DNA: TGTGCCAGCCGATTAAGGGACAGGGGACCCGAAGTTCGATACAATGAGCAGTTCTTC. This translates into CASRLRDRGPEVRYNEQFF.

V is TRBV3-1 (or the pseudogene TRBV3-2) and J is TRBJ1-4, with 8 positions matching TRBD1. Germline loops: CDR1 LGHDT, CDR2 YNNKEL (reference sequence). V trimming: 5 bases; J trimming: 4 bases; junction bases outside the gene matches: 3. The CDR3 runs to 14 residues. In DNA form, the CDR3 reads TGTGCCAGCAGCTTAGGGACAGGTAATGAAAAACTGTTTTTT. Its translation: CASSLGTGNEKLFF.

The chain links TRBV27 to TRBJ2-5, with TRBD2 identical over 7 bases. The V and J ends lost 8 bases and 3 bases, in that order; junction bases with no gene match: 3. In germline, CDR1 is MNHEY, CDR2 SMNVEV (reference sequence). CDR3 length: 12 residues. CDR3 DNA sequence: TGTGCCAGCGGGGGGGGAGAAGAGACCCAGTACTTC. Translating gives CASGGGEETQYF.

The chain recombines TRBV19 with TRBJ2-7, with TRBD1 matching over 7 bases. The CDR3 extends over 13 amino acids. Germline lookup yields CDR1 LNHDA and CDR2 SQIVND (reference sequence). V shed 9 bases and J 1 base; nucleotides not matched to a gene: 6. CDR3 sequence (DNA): TGTGCCAGCCATCCGGGACAGTCCTACGAGCAGTACTTC. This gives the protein CASHPGQSYEQYF.

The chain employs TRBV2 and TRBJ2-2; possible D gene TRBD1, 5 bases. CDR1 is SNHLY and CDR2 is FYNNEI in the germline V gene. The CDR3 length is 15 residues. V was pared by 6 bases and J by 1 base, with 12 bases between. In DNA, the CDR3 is TGTGCCAGCAGACCAACGACAGAGAACACCGGGGAGCTGTTTTTT. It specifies CASRPTTENTGELFF.

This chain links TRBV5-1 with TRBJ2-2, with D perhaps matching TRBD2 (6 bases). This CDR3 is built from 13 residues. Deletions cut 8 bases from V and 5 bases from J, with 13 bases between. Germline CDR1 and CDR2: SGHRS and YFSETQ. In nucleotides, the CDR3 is TGCGCCAGTACCGGGACTTCAACCGGGGAGCTGTTTTTT. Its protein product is CASTGTSTGELFF.

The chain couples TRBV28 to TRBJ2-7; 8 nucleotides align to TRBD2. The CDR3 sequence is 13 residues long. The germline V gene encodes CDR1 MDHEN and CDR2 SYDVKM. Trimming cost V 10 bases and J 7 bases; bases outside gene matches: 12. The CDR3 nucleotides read TGTGCCACCGGGCGCGGGGGGCTTTGGGAGCAGTACTTC. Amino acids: CATGRGGLWEQYF.

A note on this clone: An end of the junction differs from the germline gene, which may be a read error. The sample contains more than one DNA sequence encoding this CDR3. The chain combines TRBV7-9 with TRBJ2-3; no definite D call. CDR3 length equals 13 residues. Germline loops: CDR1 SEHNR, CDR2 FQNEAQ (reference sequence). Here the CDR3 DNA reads TGTGCCAGCAGCTTAGCGAGCACGGATACGCAGTATTTT. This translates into CASSLASTDTQYF. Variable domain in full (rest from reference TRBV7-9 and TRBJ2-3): DTGVSQNPRHKITKRGQNVTFRCDPISEHNRLYWYRQTLGQGPEFLTYFQNEAQLEKSRLLSDRFSAERPKGSFSTLEIQRTEQGDSAMYLCASSLASTDTQYFGPGTRLTVL.

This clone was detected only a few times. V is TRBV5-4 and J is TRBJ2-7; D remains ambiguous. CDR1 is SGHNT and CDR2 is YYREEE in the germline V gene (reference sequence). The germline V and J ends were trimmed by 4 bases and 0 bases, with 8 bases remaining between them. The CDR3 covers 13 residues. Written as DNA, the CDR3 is TGTGCCAGCAGCCCCGCCGGCTCCTACGAGCAGTACTTC. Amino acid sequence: CASSPAGSYEQYF. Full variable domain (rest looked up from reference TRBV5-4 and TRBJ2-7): ETGVTQSPTHLIKTRGQQVTLRCSSQSGHNTVSWYQQALGQGPQFIFQYYREEENGRGNFPPRFSGLQFPNYSSELNVNALELDDSALYLCASSPAGSYEQYFGPGTRLTVT.

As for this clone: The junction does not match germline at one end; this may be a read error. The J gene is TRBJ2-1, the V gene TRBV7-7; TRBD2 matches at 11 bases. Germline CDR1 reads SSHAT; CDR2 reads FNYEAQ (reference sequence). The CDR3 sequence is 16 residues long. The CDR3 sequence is CASSLIGTSGLGEQFF. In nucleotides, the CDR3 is TGTGCTAGCAGCTTAATTGGGACTAGCGGCTTAGGTGAGCAGTTCTTC.

CDR3 nucleotide sequence: TGTGCCAGCAGTCCTCGACTAGCGGGAGGCACAGATACGCAGTATTTT. Protein: CASSPRLAGGTDTQYF. V and J are TRBV27 and TRBJ2-3; TRBD2 matches 12 bases. CDR1 is MNHEY, CDR2 SMNVEV, per germline (reference sequence). The ends lost 5 bases at V and 1 base at J; junction bases unmatched: 4. This CDR3 comprises 16 residues.